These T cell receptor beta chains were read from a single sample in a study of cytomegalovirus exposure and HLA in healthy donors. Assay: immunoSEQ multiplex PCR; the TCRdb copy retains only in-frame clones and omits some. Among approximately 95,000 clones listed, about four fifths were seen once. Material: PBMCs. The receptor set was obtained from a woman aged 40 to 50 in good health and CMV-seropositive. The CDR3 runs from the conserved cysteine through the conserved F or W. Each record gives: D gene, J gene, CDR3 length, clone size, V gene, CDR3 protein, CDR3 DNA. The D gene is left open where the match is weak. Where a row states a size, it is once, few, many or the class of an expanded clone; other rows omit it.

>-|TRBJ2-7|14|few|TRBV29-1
CSVVLGGPSYEQYF
TGCAGCGTTGTTCTGGGCGGGCCTTCCTACGAGCAGTACTTC
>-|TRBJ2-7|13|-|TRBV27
CASSLGGPYEQYF
TGTGCCAGCAGTTTAGGAGGGCCTTACGAGCAGTACTTC
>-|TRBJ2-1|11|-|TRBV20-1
CSAILQDEQFF
TGCAGTGCAATCCTGCAGGATGAGCAGTTCTTC
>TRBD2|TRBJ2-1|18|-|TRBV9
CASSGSSRLAGTYNEQFF
TGTGCCAGCAGCGGGTCCTCCCGACTAGCGGGGACCTACAATGAGCAGTTCTTC
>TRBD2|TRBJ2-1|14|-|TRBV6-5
CASRRGSSYNEQFF
TGTGCCAGCCGTCGCGGGAGCTCCTACAATGAGCAGTTCTTC
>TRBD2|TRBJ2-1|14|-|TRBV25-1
CASSDPRGGNEQFF
TGTGCCAGCAGTGACCCACGGGGGGGCAATGAGCAGTTCTTC
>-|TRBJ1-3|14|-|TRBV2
CASRPTGVGNTIYF
TGTGCCAGCAGACCTACAGGAGTAGGAAACACCATATATTTT
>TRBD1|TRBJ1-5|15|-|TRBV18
CASSRTGSGNQPQHF
TGTGCCAGCTCACGGACAGGGTCGGGGAATCAGCCCCAGCATTTT
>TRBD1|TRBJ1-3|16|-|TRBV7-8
CASSLTGTASGNTIYF
TGTGCCAGCAGCTTAACCGGGACAGCCTCTGGAAACACCATATATTTT
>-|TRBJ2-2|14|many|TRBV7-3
CASSLAANTGELFF
TGTGCCAGCAGCTTAGCAGCGAACACCGGGGAGCTGTTTTTT
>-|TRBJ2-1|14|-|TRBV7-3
CASRKAGIYNEQFF
TGTGCCAGCAGAAAGGCAGGGATCTACAATGAGCAGTTCTTC
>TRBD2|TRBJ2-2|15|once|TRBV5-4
CASRKAGGPIGELFF
TGTGCCAGCAGAAAAGCGGGAGGGCCGATCGGGGAGCTGTTTTTT
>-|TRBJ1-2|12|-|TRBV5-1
CASRPPGDGYTF
TGCGCCAGCAGGCCACCCGGGGATGGCTACACCTTC
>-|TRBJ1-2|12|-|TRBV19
CASSPFRYGYTF
TGTGCCAGTAGTCCCTTCCGCTATGGCTACACCTTC
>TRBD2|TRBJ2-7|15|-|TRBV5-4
CASSLGGESSYEQYF
TGTGCCAGCAGCCTCGGGGGGGAAAGCTCCTACGAGCAGTACTTC
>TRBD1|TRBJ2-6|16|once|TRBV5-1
CASSLLGGTGANVLTF
TGCGCCAGCAGCTTGTTAGGGGGCACTGGGGCCAACGTCCTGACTTTC
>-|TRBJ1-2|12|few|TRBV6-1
CASSPGVWGYTF
TGTGCCAGCAGCCCGGGGGTTTGGGGCTACACCTTC
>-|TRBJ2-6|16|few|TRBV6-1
CASSEQGGSGANVLTF
TGTGCCAGCAGTGAACAGGGGGGCTCTGGGGCCAACGTCCTGACTTTC
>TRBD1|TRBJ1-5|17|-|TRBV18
CASSLTGASYSNQPQHF
TGTGCCAGCTCACTCACAGGGGCCTCTTATAGCAATCAGCCCCAGCATTTT